Following are 5 T cell receptor beta chains from one sample sequenced in a study of T cell responses to AZD1222 COVID-19 vaccine. Repertoires were generated with immunoSEQ multiplex PCR, while TCRdb's copy carries only in-frame clones and drops some. The sample holds about 180,000 clones, about 91% seen once. The source material was peripheral blood, sampled on day 0 of AZD1222 vaccination. Receptors originate from an adult in good health.

This chain links TRBV5-6 with TRBJ1-2; D is unresolved. Germline lookup yields CDR1 SGHDT and CDR2 YYEEEE. The CDR3 length is 14 residues. Trimming left V 0 bases short and J 5 bases short, with 11 bases between. Here the CDR3 reads CASSLGSAVYGYTF. The CDR3 region has the DNA TGTGCCAGCAGCTTGGGTTCAGCCGTTTATGGCTACACCTTC. Variable domain in full (rest from reference TRBV5-6 and TRBJ1-2): DAGVTQSPTHLIKTRGQQVTLRCSPKSGHDTVSWYQQALGQGPQFIFQYYEEEERQRGNFPDRFSGHQFPNYSSELNVNALLLGDSALYLCASSLGSAVYGYTFGSGTRLTVV.

The rearrangement uses TRBV7-9 and TRBJ1-2, with D uncertain. V dropped 3 bases and J dropped 3 bases, with 5 bases sitting between them. This CDR3 spans 12 amino acids. The V gene's germline CDR1 is SEHNR and CDR2 FQNEAQ (reference sequence). CDR3 residues: CASSFNDYGYTF. CDR3 coding DNA: TGTGCCAGCAGCTTCAACGACTATGGCTACACCTTC.

CDR3 sequence: CASSFWDSYEQYF. CDR3 coding DNA: TGTGCCAGCAGTTTTTGGGACAGCTACGAGCAGTACTTC. The chain has TRBV28 and TRBJ2-7; 7 positions agree with TRBD1. V lost 3 bases to trimming and J lost 3 bases; unmatched junction nucleotides: 2. The CDR3 runs 13 residues. Germline CDR1 MDHEN, CDR2 SYDVKM.

In DNA, the CDR3 is TGTGCCAGCAGTTTCCCCGGGACTAGCGGGACAGAGCAGTACTTC. It yields the protein CASSFPGTSGTEQYF. The chain combines TRBV28 with TRBJ2-7; 13 positions agree with TRBD2. Germline lookup yields CDR1 MDHEN and CDR2 SYDVKM. CDR3 length: 15 residues. V dropped 3 bases and J dropped 7; count of bases not matched to a gene: 6.

The chain joins TRBV24-1 to TRBJ2-1; TRBD2 agrees at 7 bases. Germline values: CDR1 KGHDR, CDR2 SFDVKD. The length of the CDR3 is 14 residues. V shed 7 bases and J 5 bases; nucleotides not matched to a gene: 7. The CDR3 loop reads CATSPGLRNNEQFF. In DNA form, the CDR3 reads TGTGCCACCAGCCCGGGACTAAGGAACAATGAGCAGTTCTTC.